This TCR beta chain is drawn from a study of patients and donors after allogeneic stem cell transplantation (TCRdb year 2020). To note about this clonotype: Its antigen remains unidentified. Base-call qualities are not available, and no considerably larger clone is one nucleotide away.

Libraries were constructed by RT-PCR. TCRdb lists the instrument as NextSeq 550. TCRdb ran its own pipeline on the public reads, namely fastp trimming at Q25 and MiXCR clone calling, and kept in-frame beta chains. Every distinct CDR3 protein forms one entry, paired with its most common genes and DNA. The sample records fewer than 500,000 distinct CDR3 sequences, approximately 16% of which are singletons. Just over 7% of the sample lies in the top ten. Looking up the germline V gene yields CDR1 MDHEN and CDR2 SYDVKM. Including the terminal cysteine and phenylalanine, the CDR3 comprises 14 residues. Of all the DNA, just the CDR3 is kept, 42 bases in frame from base 1. Trimming removed 1 base from V and 6 bases from J, leaving 12 bases between the germline ends.

Sequencing was performed on blood, either unsorted or a sorted T cell fraction (not recorded which). Recombination linked TRBV28 to TRBJ1-2; a weak D assignment points to TRBD1 (6 bases agree). This sequence was found in a human donor who was either an allogeneic HSCT recipient or a stem cell or donor lymphocyte infusion donor (not recorded which). It is not recorded whose cells these are; they may come from a transplant donor. At the DNA level, the sequence is TGTGCCAGCAGTTTATTGTGGGGGCGCGATGGCTACACCTTC. Translated, this is CASSLLWGRDGYTF.